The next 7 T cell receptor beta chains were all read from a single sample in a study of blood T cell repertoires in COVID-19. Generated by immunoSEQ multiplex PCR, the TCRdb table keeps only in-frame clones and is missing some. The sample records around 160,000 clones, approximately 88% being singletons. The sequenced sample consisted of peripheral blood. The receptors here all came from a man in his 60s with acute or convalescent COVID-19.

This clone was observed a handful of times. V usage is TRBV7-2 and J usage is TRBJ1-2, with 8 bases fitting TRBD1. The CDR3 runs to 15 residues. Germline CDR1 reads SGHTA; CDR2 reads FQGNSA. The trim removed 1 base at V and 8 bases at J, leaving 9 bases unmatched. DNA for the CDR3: TGTGCCAGCAGCTTAGGTGGGCAGGGGGCCCAAGGCTACACCTTC. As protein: CASSLGGQGAQGYTF.

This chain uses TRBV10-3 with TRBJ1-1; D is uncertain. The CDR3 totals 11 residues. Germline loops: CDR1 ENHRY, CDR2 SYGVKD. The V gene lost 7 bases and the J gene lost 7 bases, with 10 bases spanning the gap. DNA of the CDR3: TGTGCCATCAAGCCGCCCGTTGAAGCTTTCTTT. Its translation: CAIKPPVEAFF.

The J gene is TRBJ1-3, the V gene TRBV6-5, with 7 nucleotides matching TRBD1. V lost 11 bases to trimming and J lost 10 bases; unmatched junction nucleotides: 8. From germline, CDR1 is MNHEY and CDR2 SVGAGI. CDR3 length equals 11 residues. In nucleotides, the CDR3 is TGTGCCGCATCGACAGGGAAAACCATATATTTT. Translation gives CAASTGKTIYF.

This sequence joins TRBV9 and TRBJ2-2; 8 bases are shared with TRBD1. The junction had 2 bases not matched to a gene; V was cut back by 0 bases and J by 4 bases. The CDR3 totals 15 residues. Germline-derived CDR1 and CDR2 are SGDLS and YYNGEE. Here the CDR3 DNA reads TGTGCCAGCAGCGTAGGGACAGGGTCCACCGGGGAGCTGTTTTTT. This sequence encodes CASSVGTGSTGELFF. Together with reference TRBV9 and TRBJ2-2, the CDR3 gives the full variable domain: DSGVTQTPKHLITATGQRVTLRCSPRSGDLSVYWYQQSLDQGLQFLIQYYNGEERAKGNILERFSAQQFPDLHSELNLSSLELGDSALYFCASSVGTGSTGELFFGEGSRLTVL.

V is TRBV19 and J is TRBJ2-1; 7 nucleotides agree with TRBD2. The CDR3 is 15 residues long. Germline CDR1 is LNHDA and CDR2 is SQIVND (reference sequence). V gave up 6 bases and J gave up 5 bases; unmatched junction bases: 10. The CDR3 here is CASSIRGEANNEQFF. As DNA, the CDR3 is TGTGCCAGTAGCATACGGGGGGAGGCCAACAATGAGCAGTTCTTC. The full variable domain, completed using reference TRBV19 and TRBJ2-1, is DGGITQSPKYLFRKEGQNVTLSCEQNLNHDAMYWYRQDPGQGLRLIYYSQIVNDFQKGDIAEGYSVSREKKESFPLTVTSAQKNPTAFYLCASSIRGEANNEQFFGPGTRLTVL.

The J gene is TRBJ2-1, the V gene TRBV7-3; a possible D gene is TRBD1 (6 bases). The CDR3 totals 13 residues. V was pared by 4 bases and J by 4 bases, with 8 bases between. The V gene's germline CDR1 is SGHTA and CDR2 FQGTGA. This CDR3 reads CASSSGQYNEQFF. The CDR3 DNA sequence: TGTGCCAGCAGCTCCGGACAGTACAATGAGCAGTTCTTC.

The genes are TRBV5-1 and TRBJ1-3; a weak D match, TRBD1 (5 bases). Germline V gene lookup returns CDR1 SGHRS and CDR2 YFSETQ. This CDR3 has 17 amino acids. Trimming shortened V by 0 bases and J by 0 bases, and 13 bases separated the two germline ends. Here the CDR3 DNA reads TGCGCCAGCAGCTTGGCCCCGGGGGACGGCTCTGGAAACACCATATATTTT. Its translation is CASSLAPGDGSGNTIYF. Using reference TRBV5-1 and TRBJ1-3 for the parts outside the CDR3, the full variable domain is KAGVTQTPRYLIKTRGQQVTLSCSPISGHRSVSWYQQTPGQGLQFLFEYFSETQRNKGNFPGRFSGRQFSNSRSEMNVSTLELGDSALYLCASSLAPGDGSGNTIYFGEGSWLTVV.